This T cell receptor beta chain appears in the sequencing data of a study of T cells after yellow fever vaccination. Study overall: SMART-Seq v4 Ultra Low Input served to prepare low-cell-number fractions. Overall study results and limits: Subsequent booster samples again held most clones from primary vaccination (96% CD4, roughly 88% CD8). Sorted repertoires could include abundant contaminating clonotypes from bulk cells.

The study made its TCR cDNA through 5'RACE template switching. That step introduced a universal primer site along with UMIs. TCRdb re-analysed the 5' RACE reads in MiXCR, keeping a single row per CDR3 protein. The table includes some 390,000 distinct CDR3 sequences, 6.2% detected once. V was clipped by 4 bases and J by 1 base; unmatched bases: 9. CDR3 length equals 18 residues. The germline V gene encodes CDR1 ENHRY and CDR2 SYGVKD. This clonotype was recorded many times. The antigen remains undetermined. J is TRBJ2-2 and V is TRBV10-3, with 10 bases lining up with TRBD1. This sample comprised PBMCs, obtained 5 days after the yellow fever booster vaccination. The receptor was isolated from a man aged 25 to 45 who received the YFV17D yellow fever vaccine. In nucleotides, the CDR3 is TGTGCCATCAGTGGAGACAGGGGGCGGGTGGAGAACACCGGGGAGCTGTTTTTT. Translated: CAISGDRGRVENTGELFF.